A single sample is the source of the 28 T cell receptor beta chains below, sequenced in a study of T-cell memory formation after mild COVID-19. TCRdb re-analysed the 5' RACE reads in MiXCR, keeping a single row per CDR3 protein. The sample has about 130,000 distinct CDR3 sequences; roughly 15% are singletons. Input material: PBMCs or a T cell subset sorted from them (not recorded which). The receptors here all came from an adult woman who had mild COVID-19 (a few samples of this study predate the infection). Cell type and time point are not known.

The chain couples TRBV3-1 to TRBJ2-5; TRBD2 agrees at 10 bases. The CDR3 extends over 16 amino acids. J was trimmed by 4 bases and V by 3 bases; bases with no gene match: 8. Germline CDR1 reads LGHDT; CDR2 reads YNNKEL (reference sequence). The DNA of the CDR3 is TGTGCCAGCAGCCATAAGAAGGGACTAGCGCGAGAGACCCAGTACTTC. It specifies CASSHKKGLARETQYF.

This clonotype was counted a few times. V is TRBV5-1 and J is TRBJ1-1; 8 positions agree with TRBD1. V was clipped by 0 bases and J by 6 bases; unmatched bases: 4. The germline V gene has CDR1 SGHRS and CDR2 YFSETQ. This CDR3 spans 14 amino acids. CDR3 sequence reads: CASSLGQGLAEAFF. CDR3 bases: TGCGCCAGCAGCTTGGGACAGGGGCTGGCTGAAGCTTTCTTT.

In this sample, this clonotype turned up many times. The J gene is TRBJ1-1, the V gene TRBV10-3, with a tentative D call TRBD1 (5 bases). Germline assignment: CDR1 ENHRY and CDR2 SYGVKD. The CDR3 loop spans 14 amino acids. V lost 6 bases and J lost 1, with 12 bases in between. The DNA of the CDR3 is TGTGCCATCAGGGGGCCGGGCCGGAACACTGAAGCTTTCTTT. Protein sequence: CAIRGPGRNTEAFF.

The chain couples TRBV19 to TRBJ2-1, with D perhaps matching TRBD1 or TRBD2 (6 bases each). Trimming removed 4 bases from V and 8 bases from J, with 21 bases in between. CDR1 is LNHDA, CDR2 SQIVND, per germline (reference sequence). The CDR3 extends over 16 amino acids. CDR3 region: CASSRTAGHAGYEQFF. The CDR3 nucleotides read TGTGCCAGTAGTAGGACAGCCGGTCACGCGGGGTATGAGCAGTTCTTC.

This clonotype has only a few counts. The J gene is TRBJ2-7, the V gene TRBV29-1; D not certain. CDR3 length: 12 amino acids. The V and J ends lost 6 bases and 2 bases respectively, with 11 bases between them. Germline V lookup: CDR1 SQVTM, CDR2 ANQGSEA. Written as DNA, the CDR3 is TGCAGCGTACGGGCATCGACCTACGAGCAGTACTTC. Residues: CSVRASTYEQYF.

The chain carries TRBV9 and TRBJ2-3; D might be TRBD2 (5 bases). Germline V CDR1 and CDR2: SGDLS, YYNGEE. Trimming shortened V by 0 bases and J by 0 bases, and 8 bases separated the two germline ends. CDR3 length: 15 amino acids. This CDR3 reads CASSVDERSTDTQYF. The CDR3 DNA reads TGTGCCAGCAGCGTAGACGAGCGGAGCACAGATACGCAGTATTTT.

The chain couples TRBV9 to TRBJ2-5; no reliable D call. V was pared by 0 bases and J by 5 bases, with 11 bases between. This CDR3 has 14 amino acids. Germline CDR1 reads SGDLS; CDR2 reads YYNGEE. Here the CDR3 DNA reads TGTGCCAGCAGCGTAGGTTTAGCTTGGGAGACCCAGTACTTC. Protein product: CASSVGLAWETQYF. Filled out from reference TRBV9 and TRBJ2-5, the complete variable domain reads DSGVTQTPKHLITATGQRVTLRCSPRSGDLSVYWYQQSLDQGLQFLIQYYNGEERAKGNILERFSAQQFPDLHSELNLSSLELGDSALYFCASSVGLAWETQYFGPGTRLLVL.

There are a few counts of this clonotype. This chain links TRBV30 with TRBJ2-7, with 12 bases identical to TRBD1. Germline V gene sequence: CDR1 GTSNPN, CDR2 SVGIG (reference sequence). This CDR3 has 14 residues. Losses at the gene ends were 0 bases for V and 6 bases for J; bases not matched to a gene: 3. The CDR3 protein is CAWSVWDRGREQYF. The CDR3 DNA is TGTGCCTGGAGTGTGTGGGACAGGGGGCGCGAGCAGTACTTC.

CDR3: CSARDPTSGGFTDTQYF. The CDR3 DNA follows: TGCAGTGCTAGAGATCCGACTAGCGGGGGGTTCACAGATACGCAGTATTTT. This chain connects TRBV20-1 to TRBJ2-3, with 13 bases identical to TRBD2. V shed 0 bases, J shed 2 bases, and the junction held 5 bases outside the gene matches. Looked up from germline, CDR1 is DFQATT and CDR2 is SNEGSKA (reference sequence). This CDR3 has 17 residues.

This chain connects TRBV12-3 or TRBV12-4 to TRBJ1-1; the D is unclear. The V end lost 6 bases, the J end lost 4 bases, and 12 bases lay between the germline ends. The CDR3 has 13 amino acids. In DNA form, the CDR3 reads TGTGCCAGCAGACCCGGAGTTCTCACTGAAGCTTTCTTT. Protein sequence: CASRPGVLTEAFF.

The genes are TRBV14 and TRBJ1-4; D might be TRBD1 (5 bases). Trimming shortened V by 1 base and J by 11 bases, and 11 bases separated the two germline ends. Germline V gives CDR1 SGHDN, CDR2 FVKESK. The CDR3 sequence is 13 residues long. The CDR3 region has the DNA TGTGCCAGCAGCCAAGTAGGGACGGGCAAACTGTTTTTT. Translated, it gives CASSQVGTGKLFF.

The chain links TRBV12-3 or TRBV12-4 to TRBJ1-2; D unclear. Trimming pared 6 bases from V and 2 bases from J, leaving 13 bases between. This CDR3 region has 14 residues. The CDR3 nucleotides read TGTGCCAGCAGCCCCGCGGTTTGGAACTATGGCTACACCTTC. It codes for CASSPAVWNYGYTF.

The sample holds a few counts of this clonotype. CDR3 sequence: CASSYGDRGRTEAFF. The CDR3 DNA sequence: TGTGCCAGCAGTTACGGAGACAGGGGGCGGACTGAAGCTTTCTTT. The V and J genes are TRBV6-5 and TRBJ1-1; the match to TRBD1 covers 10 bases. CDR3 length: 15 amino acids. Germline-derived CDR1 and CDR2 are MNHEY and SVGAGI. The V segment lost 2 bases and the J segment 5 bases; nucleotides outside the gene matches: 5.

This clonotype was counted only a few times. This chain uses TRBV20-1 with TRBJ1-5; TRBD1 is a possible D gene (6 bases). The CDR3 totals 14 residues. Trimming cost V 6 bases and J 0 bases, with 12 bases left between them. Germline V gene data show CDR1 as DFQATT and CDR2 as SNEGSKA (reference sequence). In nucleotides, the CDR3 is TGCAGTGCCGAGGACAGAGATAGCAATCAGCCCCAGCATTTT. Protein: CSAEDRDSNQPQHF.

This clonotype was observed a few times. The rearrangement uses TRBV15 and TRBJ2-7, with a tentative D call TRBD2 (5 bases). CDR1 and CDR2 from the germline V gene are LNHNV and YYDKDF (reference sequence). This CDR3 has 15 residues. V was cut by 3 bases and J by 0 bases, with 12 bases left in between. CDR3 amino acids: CATSSGGGSSYEQYF. As DNA, the CDR3 is TGTGCCACCAGCAGTGGCGGAGGATCCTCCTACGAGCAGTACTTC.

This clonotype turned up a few times. This chain links TRBV7-9 with TRBJ1-1; D remains ambiguous. Germline loops: CDR1 SEHNR, CDR2 FQNEAQ (reference sequence). V was clipped by 6 bases and J by 3 bases, with 14 bases between them. This CDR3 spans 14 amino acids. CDR3 in DNA: TGTGCCAGCAGTTCCACGGCGGCGGACACTGAAGCTTTCTTT. It encodes CASSSTAADTEAFF.

CDR3 region: CASSASGTRGQETQYF. The DNA for the CDR3 is TGTGCCAGCAGTGCCTCCGGGACTAGAGGTCAAGAGACCCAGTACTTC. The chain combines TRBV6-6 with TRBJ2-5; 8 bases are a match to TRBD2. The V gene's germline CDR1 is MNHNY and CDR2 SVGAGI (reference sequence). The J segment lost 2 bases and the V segment lost 5 bases, leaving 10 bases of the junction unmatched. The CDR3 consists of 16 residues.

In this sample, this clonotype turned up many times. V and J are TRBV5-1 and TRBJ2-1, with 11 bases identical to TRBD2. The CDR3 runs to 17 residues. V gave up 0 bases and J gave up 7 bases; unmatched junction bases: 9. Germline CDR1 and CDR2: SGHRS and YFSETQ. CDR3 sequence (DNA): TGCGCCAGCAGCTTGGGTACTAGCGGGAGTAGGAGGAATGAGCAGTTCTTC. Encoded protein: CASSLGTSGSRRNEQFF.

A few counts support this clonotype. The chain has TRBV15 and TRBJ1-5, with a tentative D call TRBD1 (5 bases). The CDR3 loop spans 17 amino acids. V was trimmed by 3 bases and J by 2 bases, leaving 17 bases between them. Germline lookup yields CDR1 LNHNV and CDR2 YYDKDF (reference sequence). CDR3 amino acids: CATSREDKGWGNQPQHF. DNA of the CDR3: TGTGCCACCAGCAGGGAAGACAAGGGGTGGGGCAATCAGCCCCAGCATTTT.

The chain recombines TRBV11-1 with TRBJ2-7; D uncertain. This CDR3 region has 14 residues. The germline V gene encodes CDR1 SGHAT and CDR2 FQDESV (reference sequence). V lost 5 bases, J lost 6 bases, and 17 bases lay in between. The DNA of the CDR3 is TGTGCCAGCAGCCTATCCCCCCCACCCTCCGAGCAGTACTTC. The encoded protein is CASSLSPPPSEQYF.

The rearrangement joins TRBV18 to TRBJ1-1; 7 positions agree with TRBD1. V lost 1 base and J lost 1; bases outside the gene matches: 0. This CDR3 spans 14 amino acids. Germline CDR1 is KGHSH and CDR2 is LQKENI. The CDR3 bases are TGTGCCAGCTCACCACAGGGGGCGAACACTGAAGCTTTCTTT. Residues: CASSPQGANTEAFF.

In its sample, this clonotype was seen many times. The gene calls are TRBV12-3 or TRBV12-4 and TRBJ1-1; D is possibly TRBD1 (5 bases). The CDR3 contains 13 residues. V lost 7 bases and J 4 bases, leaving 13 bases between the germline ends. In DNA form, the CDR3 reads TGTGCCAGCACTTTCGGGGGGAGCACTGAAGCTTTCTTT. It is translated as CASTFGGSTEAFF.

In its sample, this clonotype was seen once. The chain joins TRBV2 to TRBJ2-1; no reliable D call. Germline values: CDR1 SNHLY, CDR2 FYNNEI. Deletions cut 1 base from V and 9 bases from J, with 10 bases between. The CDR3 has 13 amino acids. CDR3 loop: CASSEGVQSEQFF. CDR3 in DNA: TGTGCCAGCAGTGAAGGTGTACAGAGTGAGCAGTTCTTC. The complete variable domain, with remaining parts taken from reference TRBV2 and TRBJ2-1, reads EPEVTQTPSHQVTQMGQEVILRCVPISNHLYFYWYRQILGQKVEFLVSFYNNEISEKSEIFDDQFSVERPDGSNFTLKIRSTKLEDSAMYFCASSEGVQSEQFFGPGTRLTVL.

The chain uses TRBV11-2 and TRBJ2-7; TRBD2 aligns across 8 bases. The V and J ends lost 1 base and 1 base, in that order; junction bases with no gene match: 6. Germline CDR1 reads SGHAT; CDR2 reads FQNNGV. The CDR3 runs 16 residues. In DNA, the CDR3 is TGTGCCAGCAGCTTAGCCGCCGCGGGGGGATCCTACGAGCAGTACTTC. The encoded protein is CASSLAAAGGSYEQYF.

This chain joins TRBV5-6 and TRBJ2-2; D remains unclear. The germline CDR1 and CDR2 sequences are SGHDT and YYEEEE. This CDR3 spans 12 amino acids. Trimming cost V 5 bases and J 3 bases, with 5 bases left between them. The CDR3 loop is CASSWDTGELFF. CDR3 in DNA: TGTGCCAGCAGTTGGGACACCGGGGAGCTGTTTTTT. The variable domain in full, completed from reference TRBV5-6 and TRBJ2-2, reads DAGVTQSPTHLIKTRGQQVTLRCSPKSGHDTVSWYQQALGQGPQFIFQYYEEEERQRGNFPDRFSGHQFPNYSSELNVNALLLGDSALYLCASSWDTGELFFGEGSRLTVL.

The V call is TRBV10-3, the J call TRBJ2-3, with 7 bases that match TRBD1. The ends lost 2 bases at V and 0 bases at J; junction bases unmatched: 5. Germline V gene sequence: CDR1 ENHRY, CDR2 SYGVKD. The CDR3 runs to 16 residues. CDR3 sequence reads: CAISEVRTGSTDTQYF. The CDR3 coding sequence is TGTGCCATCAGTGAGGTTCGGACAGGTAGCACAGATACGCAGTATTTT.

This clonotype was recorded a few times. This chain uses TRBV7-2 with TRBJ2-4; D not certain. The germline V gene encodes CDR1 SGHTA and CDR2 FQGNSA. Deletions cut 1 base from V and 8 bases from J, with 15 bases between. This CDR3 contains 15 residues. CDR3 region: CASSLEAHPADIQYF. The CDR3 DNA reads TGTGCCAGCAGCTTAGAAGCGCACCCGGCGGACATTCAGTACTTC.

This clonotype was counted only a few times. This rearrangement joins TRBV18 to TRBJ2-4, with D tentatively TRBD2 (6 bases). With 0 bases removed from V and 4 bases from J, the gap between germline ends came to 13 bases. The CDR3 is made up of 16 amino acids. CDR1 and CDR2 from the germline V gene are KGHSH and LQKENI. The CDR3 nucleotides read TGTGCCAGCTCACCACCAGCGGGTCCGGGTAAAAACATTCAGTACTTC. This gives the protein CASSPPAGPGKNIQYF. Using reference TRBV18 and TRBJ2-4 for the parts outside the CDR3, the full variable domain is NAGVMQNPRHLVRRRGQEARLRCSPMKGHSHVYWYRQLPEEGLKFMVYLQKENIIDESGMPKERFSAEFPKEGPSILRIQQVVRGDSAAYFCASSPPAGPGKNIQYFGAGTRLSVL.